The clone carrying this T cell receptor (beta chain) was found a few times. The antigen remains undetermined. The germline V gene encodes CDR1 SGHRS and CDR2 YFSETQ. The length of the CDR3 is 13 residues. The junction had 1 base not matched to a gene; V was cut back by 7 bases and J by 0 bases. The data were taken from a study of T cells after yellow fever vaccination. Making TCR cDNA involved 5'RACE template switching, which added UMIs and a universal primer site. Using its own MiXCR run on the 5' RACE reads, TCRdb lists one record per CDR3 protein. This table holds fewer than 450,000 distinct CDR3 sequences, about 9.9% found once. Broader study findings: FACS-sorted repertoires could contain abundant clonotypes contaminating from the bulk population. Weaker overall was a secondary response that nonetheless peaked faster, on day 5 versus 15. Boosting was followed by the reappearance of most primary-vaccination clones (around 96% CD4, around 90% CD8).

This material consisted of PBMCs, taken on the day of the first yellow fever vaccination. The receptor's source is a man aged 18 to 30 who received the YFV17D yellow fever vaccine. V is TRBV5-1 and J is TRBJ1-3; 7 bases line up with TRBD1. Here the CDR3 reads CASGQVSGNTIYF. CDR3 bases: TGCGCCAGCGGACAGGTCTCTGGAAACACCATATATTTT.